The 7 T cell receptor beta chains presented below share a single source sample, sequenced in a study of radiotherapy plus CTLA-4 blockade in lung cancer. TCRdb's copy holds only in-frame clones and misses some; the assay was immunoSEQ multiplex PCR. Of about 88,000 clones in the sample, approximately 79% were seen once. The sample here was peripheral blood, taken from a patient treated with radiotherapy plus ipilimumab. Receptors were obtained from a human donor with non-small cell lung cancer that progressed on radiotherapy plus ipilimumab.

DNA for the CDR3: TGTGCCAGCAGCATTCCGGGGAACTCTCTCCCCTACAATGAGCAGTTCTTC. Its protein product is CASSIPGNSLPYNEQFF. The chain has TRBV21-1 and TRBJ2-1; no DNA check was done on the table's D call, TRBD2. TRBV21-1 is a known pseudogene. The CDR3 runs to 17 residues.

The J gene is TRBJ2-1, the V gene TRBV19; 10 bases agree with TRBD2. After removal of 3 bases from V and 8 bases from J, the junction contained 7 bases not matched to a gene. The length of the CDR3 is 15 residues. Germline CDR1 and CDR2: LNHDA and SQIVND (reference sequence). In nucleotides, the CDR3 is TGTGCCAGTAGTATTCTAGCGGGAGTCGTGGATGAGCAGTTCTTC. The encoded protein is CASSILAGVVDEQFF.

This clone has only one observation. The V call is TRBV6-1, the J call TRBJ1-2; D gene unclear. The ends were cut back, 6 bases at V and 8 bases at J, with 16 bases in the middle. CDR3 length: 13 amino acids. The V gene's germline CDR1 is MNHNS and CDR2 SASEGT. In nucleotides, the CDR3 is TGTGCCAGCAGCCTGTACGTCTCTTTGGGCTACACCTTC. Protein product: CASSLYVSLGYTF.

The rearrangement uses TRBV6-5 and TRBJ2-7; 10 nucleotides align to TRBD2. Trimming cost V 6 bases and J 0 bases; bases outside gene matches: 5. CDR3 length: 15 residues. Per the germline V gene, CDR1 is MNHEY and CDR2 is SVGAGI. The DNA for the CDR3 is TGTGCCAGCAGGGGGGCTAGCGGGAGCTCCTACGAGCAGTACTTC. Translating gives CASRGASGSSYEQYF.

The chain links TRBV7-8 to TRBJ2-3; the match to TRBD2 covers 12 bases. Germline V gene data show CDR1 as SGHVS and CDR2 as FQNEAQ. The CDR3 extends over 16 amino acids. Unmatched junction bases numbered 7, after V lost 5 bases and J lost 4 bases. The CDR3 DNA reads as TGTGCCAGCAGCGAACAGACTAGCGGGAGCCCAGATACGCAGTATTTT. This gives the protein CASSEQTSGSPDTQYF. The entire variable domain, with the rest obtained from reference TRBV7-8 and TRBJ2-3, is as follows: GAGVSQSPRYKVAKRGQDVALRCDPISGHVSLFWYQQALGQGPEFLTYFQNEAQLDKSGLPSDRFFAERPEGSVSTLKIQRTQQEDSAVYLCASSEQTSGSPDTQYFGPGTRLTVL.

The CDR3 nucleotides are TGTGCCAGCAGTTTAAGGGCTGGGAGTGTAGACACTGAAGCTTTCTTT. Translation gives CASSLRAGSVDTEAFF. The chain uses TRBV27 and TRBJ1-1; D not resolved. Germline-derived CDR1 and CDR2 are MNHEY and SMNVEV (reference sequence). The V end lost 2 bases, the J end lost 3 bases, and 16 bases lay between the germline ends. CDR3 length: 16 amino acids.

The chain combines TRBV10-1 with TRBJ1-1; D is possibly TRBD1 (5 bases). The CDR3 is 13 residues long. Germline V gene lookup returns CDR1 WNHNN and CDR2 SYGVQD (reference sequence). Trimming pared 3 bases from V and 3 bases from J, leaving 8 bases between. The CDR3 region is CASSERGYTEAFF. CDR3 nucleotide sequence: TGCGCCAGCAGTGAAAGGGGTTACACTGAAGCTTTCTTT.